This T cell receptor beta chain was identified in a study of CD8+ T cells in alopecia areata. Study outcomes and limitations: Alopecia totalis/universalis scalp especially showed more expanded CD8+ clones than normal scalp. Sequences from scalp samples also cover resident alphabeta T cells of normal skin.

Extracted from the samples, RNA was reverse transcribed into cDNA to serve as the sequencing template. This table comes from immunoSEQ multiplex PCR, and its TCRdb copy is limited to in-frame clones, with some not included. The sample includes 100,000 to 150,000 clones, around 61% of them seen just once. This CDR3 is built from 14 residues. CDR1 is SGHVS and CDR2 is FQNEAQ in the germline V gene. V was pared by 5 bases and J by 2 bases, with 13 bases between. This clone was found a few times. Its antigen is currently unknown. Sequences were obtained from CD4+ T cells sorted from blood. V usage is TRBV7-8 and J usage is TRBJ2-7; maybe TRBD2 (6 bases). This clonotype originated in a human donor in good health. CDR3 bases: TGTGCCAGCAGCCCCCAGGAGGGGACCTACGAGCAGTACTTC. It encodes CASSPQEGTYEQYF.